This T cell receptor beta chain was captured by sequencing in a study of blood T cell repertoires in COVID-19. Assay used: immunoSEQ multiplex PCR; TCRdb lists only in-frame clones, some missing. This table holds roughly 63,000 clones, 90% found once. The CDR3 contains 11 residues. The germline V gene encodes CDR1 SNHLY and CDR2 FYNNEI. Trimming took 8 bases from V and 8 from J, leaving 12 bases between them. The sample was peripheral blood. The J gene is TRBJ1-2, the V gene TRBV2; D may be TRBD1 (6 bases). The TCR was taken from a man in his sixties with acute or convalescent COVID-19. This chain's CDR3 is CASRQEWGYTF. The CDR3 DNA reads TGTGCCAGCCGACAGGAGTGGGGCTACACCTTC.